Listed below are T cell receptor beta chains from one sample, sequenced in a study of long-term antiretroviral therapy in people with HIV. Here immunoSEQ multiplex PCR was the method, and the copy in TCRdb shows in-frame clones only, minus some. This table holds about 11,000 clones, roughly four fifths found once. Sequences were derived from unsorted PBMCs, sampled 1.2 years after starting antiretroviral therapy. The source of these receptors is a man aged 35-49 years with HIV. Both conserved end residues are part of each CDR3. A D gene is named only where the DNA matches it firmly. Clone size is not always given. Where it is, it says once, few, many or a class for expanded clones.

d_gene | j_gene | v_gene | abundance | CDR3nt | CDR3aa
. | TRBJ2-2 | TRBV27 | . | TGTGCCAGCAGTTTACCGGGACGGATTGACACCGGGGAGCTGTTTTTT | CASSLPGRIDTGELFF
TRBD2 | TRBJ2-3 | TRBV29-1 | . | TGCAGCGTTCCACTAGCGGGGGCAACAGATACGCAGTATTTT | CSVPLAGATDTQYF
. | TRBJ1-3 | TRBV30 | once | TGTGCCTGCCCCCTCCCCCTCGGTGGAAACACCATATATTTT | CACPLPLGGNTIYF
TRBD1 | TRBJ1-1 | TRBV27 | . | TGTGCCAGCAGTCAGGGGGCGAGAATGAACACTGAAGCTTTCTTT | CASSQGARMNTEAFF
. | TRBJ2-3 | TRBV28 | . | TGTGCCAGCAGTTTGCCCGGGGACACAGATACGCAGTATTTT | CASSLPGDTDTQYF
. | TRBJ1-1 | TRBV6-5 | . | TGTGCCAGCAGCCTAGGGACGGACACTGAAGCTTTCTTT | CASSLGTDTEAFF
TRBD2 | TRBJ2-3 | TRBV29-1 | . | TGCAGCGTTGAAATGTTAGCGGGGGGGCGAGATACGCAGTATTTT | CSVEMLAGGRDTQYF
. | TRBJ1-2 | TRBV7-9 | . | TGTGCCAGCAGTTATCCGAGCGGGGACTATGGCTACACCTTC | CASSYPSGDYGYTF
TRBD1 | TRBJ2-2 | TRBV23-1 | . | TGCGCCAGCAGTCAAGTAGGAGACAGGGAACACCGGGGAGCTGTTTTT | CASSQVGDREHRGAVF
. | TRBJ2-7 | TRBV28 | . | TGTGCCAGCAGATCGGGGTGGAGCTCCTACGAGCAGTACTTC | CASRSGWSSYEQYF
. | TRBJ2-3 | TRBV9 | . | TGTGCCAGCAGCGTAGACGGGGGCACAGATACGCAGTATTTT | CASSVDGGTDTQYF
TRBD1 | TRBJ2-7 | TRBV5-4 | once | TGTGCCAGCAGCCAACAGGGGGCGATTCCCTCCTACGAGCAGTACTTC | CASSQQGAIPSYEQYF
. | TRBJ2-1 | TRBV7-8 | once | TGTGCCAGCAGCAAACAGGGAATCGGTGGGGGGGGGTATGAGCAGTTCTTC | CASSKQGIGGGGYEQFF
. | TRBJ1-1 | TRBV28 | . | TGTGCCAGCAGTTTACCCGACACCTCCACTGAAGCTTTCTTT | CASSLPDTSTEAFF
. | TRBJ2-2 | TRBV10-3 | once | TGTGCCATCAGTGAGTCTTCAGGGACCGGGGAGCTGTTTTTT | CAISESSGTGELFF
. | TRBJ1-2 | TRBV6-6 | . | TGTGCCAGCAGTTACGGACAGAGTCCCAACTATGGCTACACCTTC | CASSYGQSPNYGYTF
. | TRBJ2-7 | TRBV30 | . | TGTGCCTGGAGTGACCGGGACACCGAGCAGTACTTC | CAWSDRDTEQYF
TRBD1 | TRBJ2-7 | TRBV4-1 | . | TGCGCCAGCAGCCGTACCGGGACAGGGCCCCACGAGCAGTACTTC | CASSRTGTGPHEQYF
TRBD1 | TRBJ1-4 | TRBV6-5 | . | TGTGCCAGCAGTTACATCCGACAGGGCCCTGAAAAACTGTTTTTT | CASSYIRQGPEKLFF
. | TRBJ2-2 | TRBV7-9 | . | TGTGCCAGCCAAAGGACACTGAACACCGGGGAGCTGTTTTTT | CASQRTLNTGELFF
. | TRBJ1-5 | TRBV2 | . | TGTGCCAGCATGGGGGGGAGAGAAGGTGTAAATCAGCCCCAGCATTTT | CASMGGREGVNQPQHF
TRBD1 | TRBJ1-5 | TRBV28 | . | TGTGCCAGCAGTTTAACAGGGGCCCATCAGCCCCAGCATTTT | CASSLTGAHQPQHF
. | TRBJ1-6 | TRBV19 | . | TGTGCCAGTAGAAAAGAGGGGGGGTCCAATTCACCCCTCCACTTT | CASRKEGGSNSPLHF
TRBD1 | TRBJ2-7 | TRBV6-1 | once | TGTGCCAGCAGTGAAGCAGGGACAGGGTACGAGCAGTACTTC | CASSEAGTGYEQYF
TRBD1 | TRBJ1-4 | TRBV5-8 | . | TGTGCCAGCAGCTTAGGACAGGGAGTAGGTGAAAAACTGTTTTTT | CASSLGQGVGEKLFF
. | TRBJ1-3 | TRBV19 | . | TGTGCCAGGACCCGACGGGTTAACTCTGGAAACACCATATATTTT | CARTRRVNSGNTIYF
TRBD1 | TRBJ1-6 | TRBV25-1 | . | TGTGCCAGCAGTGTACAGGGGAGTGGTTCACCCCTCCACTTT | CASSVQGSGSPLHF
. | TRBJ2-7 | TRBV2 | . | TGTGCCAGCACCCCGTTGAGGGGAGAGCAGTACTTC | CASTPLRGEQYF
TRBD2 | TRBJ2-1 | TRBV19 | . | TGTGCCAGTAGTATCGGTAGCGGGTCCTACAATGAGCAGTTCTTC | CASSIGSGSYNEQFF
. | TRBJ2-7 | TRBV5-6 | . | TGTGCCAGCAGCTTGGATTCGCGGGGCTCCTACGAGCAGTACTTC | CASSLDSRGSYEQYF
. | TRBJ1-4 | TRBV28 | . | TGTGCCAGCAGTGGGGGAGGGTGGGCTAATGAAAAACTGTTTTTT | CASSGGGWANEKLFF
. | TRBJ2-1 | TRBV10-1 | . | TGCGCCAGCAGTGATGGTTCCTACAATGAGCAGTTCTTC | CASSDGSYNEQFF
. | TRBJ1-4 | TRBV4-1 | . | TGCGCCAGCAGCCTTATGGCGGGGGGGCGGAATGAAAAACTGTTTTTT | CASSLMAGGRNEKLFF
. | TRBJ2-2 | TRBV29-1 | . | TGCAGCCCACCGGGGGCGGCCGCCGGGGAGCTGTTTTTT | CSPPGAAAGELFF
. | TRBJ2-2 | TRBV5-6 | once | TGTGCCAGCAGCGTGGAGTTCGGGGTTCCCGGGGAGCTGTTTTTT | CASSVEFGVPGELFF
. | TRBJ1-2 | TRBV7-2 | . | TGTGCCAGCAGCTTGGGGGCCGAATATGGCTACACCTTC | CASSLGAEYGYTF
. | TRBJ2-7 | TRBV6-5 | . | TGTGCCAGCAGTTACTCTCCAAGGACATTTACCTACGAGCAGTACTTC | CASSYSPRTFTYEQYF
. | TRBJ2-7 | TRBV18 | . | TGTGCCAGCTCACCAGGGGGCTACGAGCAGTACTTC | CASSPGGYEQYF
. | TRBJ2-3 | TRBV6-5 | . | TGTGCCAGCAGTAGGCGGGACTCCCTTGGTACGCAGTATTTT | CASSRRDSLGTQYF
. | TRBJ1-4 | TRBV5-6 | . | TGTGCCAGCAGCTTGCCTGCAACTAATGAAAAACTGTTTTTT | CASSLPATNEKLFF
TRBD1 | TRBJ1-5 | TRBV6-1 | once | TGTGCCAGCAGCGTACAGGGGGGGCTTGTTCAGCCCCAGCATTTT | CASSVQGGLVQPQHF
TRBD1 | TRBJ2-1 | TRBV29-1 | . | TGCAGCGTGGGAATCCCCGGGACAGGGGACAATGAGCAGTTCTTC | CSVGIPGTGDNEQFF
TRBD1 | TRBJ2-4 | TRBV29-1 | . | TGCAGCGCTACAGGGGACGGAACCAAAAACATTCAGTACTTC | CSATGDGTKNIQYF
. | TRBJ1-6 | TRBV4-2 | once | TGTGCCAGCAGCCGACAATCTGATAATTCACCCCTCCACTTT | CASSRQSDNSPLHF
TRBD1 | TRBJ2-2 | TRBV5-1 | . | TGCGCCAGCAGCCAGGGGGACAGGGCGAACACCGGGGAGCTGTTTTTT | CASSQGDRANTGELFF
. | TRBJ2-7 | TRBV11-2 | . | TGTGCCAGCAGCTTTAGCGGAGAGCTCTACGAGCAGTACTTC | CASSFSGELYEQYF
. | TRBJ2-2 | TRBV11-2 | . | TGTGCCAGCAGCTTTTTAGCCGGGGAGCTGTTTTTT | CASSFLAGELFF
. | TRBJ1-2 | TRBV18 | few | TGTGCCAGCTCACCTCAGACAGAGAGCTATGGCTACACCTTC | CASSPQTESYGYTF
TRBD1 | TRBJ2-7 | TRBV15 | . | TGTGCCACCAGCAGGACAGGGGGAGAGCAGTACTTC | CATSRTGGEQYF
. | TRBJ1-2 | TRBV30 | . | TGTGCCTGGAGTGCAGACAATAACTATGGCTACACCTTC | CAWSADNNYGYTF
TRBD1 | TRBJ2-7 | TRBV28 | . | TGTGCCAGCAGTCTTACCGGGACAGGGGTCGAGCAGTACTTC | CASSLTGTGVEQYF
. | TRBJ1-1 | TRBV11-3 | . | TGTGCCAGCAGCTTAGGCCAGAACACTGAAGCTTTCTTT | CASSLGQNTEAFF
. | TRBJ2-7 | TRBV5-6 | . | TGTGCCAGCAATCTGCGGGGCGCAGGCCTCTACGAGCAGTACTTC | CASNLRGAGLYEQYF
. | TRBJ1-5 | TRBV7-9 | . | TGTGCCAGCGGCGGACGGGGGGCGCCCCAGCATTTT | CASGGRGAPQHF
TRBD1 | TRBJ2-7 | TRBV13 | . | TGTGCCAGCAGCTTAGGGGACAGGGGCGAGCAGTACTTC | CASSLGDRGEQYF